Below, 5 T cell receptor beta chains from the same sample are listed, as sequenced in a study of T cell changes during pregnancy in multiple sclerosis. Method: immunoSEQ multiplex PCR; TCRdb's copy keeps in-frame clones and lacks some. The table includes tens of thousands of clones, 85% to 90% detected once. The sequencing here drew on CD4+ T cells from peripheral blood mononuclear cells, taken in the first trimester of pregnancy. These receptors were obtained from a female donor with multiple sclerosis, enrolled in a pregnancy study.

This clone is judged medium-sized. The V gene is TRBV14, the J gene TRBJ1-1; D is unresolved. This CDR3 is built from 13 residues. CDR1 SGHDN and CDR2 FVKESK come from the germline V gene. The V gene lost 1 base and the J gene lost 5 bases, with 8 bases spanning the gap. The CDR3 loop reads CASSQGTRTEAFF. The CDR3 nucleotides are TGTGCCAGCAGCCAAGGCACCCGGACTGAAGCTTTCTTT. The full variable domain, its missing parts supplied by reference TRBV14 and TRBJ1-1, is EAGVTQFPSHSVIEKGQTVTLRCDPISGHDNLYWYRRVMGKEIKFLLHFVKESKQDESGMPNNRFLAERTGGTYSTLKVQPAELEDSGVYFCASSQGTRTEAFFGQGTRLTVV.

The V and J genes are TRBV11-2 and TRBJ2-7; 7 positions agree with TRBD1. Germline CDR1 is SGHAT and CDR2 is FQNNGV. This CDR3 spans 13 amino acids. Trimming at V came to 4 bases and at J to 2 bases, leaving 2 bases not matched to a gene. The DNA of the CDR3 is TGTGCCAGCAGCTACGGGACAGCCTACGAGCAGTACTTC. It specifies CASSYGTAYEQYF.

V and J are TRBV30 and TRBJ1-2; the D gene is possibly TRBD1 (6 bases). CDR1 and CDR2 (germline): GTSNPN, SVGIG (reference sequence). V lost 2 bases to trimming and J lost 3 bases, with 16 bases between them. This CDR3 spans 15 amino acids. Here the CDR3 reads CAWSSKGGQDYGYTF. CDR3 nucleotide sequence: TGTGCCTGGAGTTCGAAGGGGGGGCAGGACTATGGCTACACCTTC.

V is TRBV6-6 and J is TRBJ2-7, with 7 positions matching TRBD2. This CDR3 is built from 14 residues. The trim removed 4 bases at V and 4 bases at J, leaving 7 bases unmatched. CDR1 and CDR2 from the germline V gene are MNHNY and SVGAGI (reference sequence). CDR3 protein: CASSSGTKPYEQYF. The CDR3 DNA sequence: TGTGCCAGCAGTTCCGGGACTAAACCTTACGAGCAGTACTTC.

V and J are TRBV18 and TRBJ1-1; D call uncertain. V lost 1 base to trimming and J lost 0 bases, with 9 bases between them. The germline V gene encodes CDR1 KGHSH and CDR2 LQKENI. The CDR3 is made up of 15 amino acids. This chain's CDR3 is CASSPLRRMNTEAFF. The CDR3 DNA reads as TGTGCCAGCTCACCACTGCGCCGTATGAACACTGAAGCTTTCTTT.